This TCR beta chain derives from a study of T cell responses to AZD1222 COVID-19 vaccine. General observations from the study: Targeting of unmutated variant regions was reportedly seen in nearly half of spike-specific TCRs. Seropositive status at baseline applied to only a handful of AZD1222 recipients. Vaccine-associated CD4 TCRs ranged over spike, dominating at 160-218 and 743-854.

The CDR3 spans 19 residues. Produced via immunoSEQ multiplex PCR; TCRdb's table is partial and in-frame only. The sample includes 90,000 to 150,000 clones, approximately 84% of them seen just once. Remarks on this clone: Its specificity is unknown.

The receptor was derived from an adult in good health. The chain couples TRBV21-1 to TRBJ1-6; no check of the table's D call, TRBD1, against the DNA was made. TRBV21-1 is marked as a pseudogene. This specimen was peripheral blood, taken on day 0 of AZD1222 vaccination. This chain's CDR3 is CASSKGANDRKTYNSPLHF. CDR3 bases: TGTGCCAGCAGCAAAGGGGCTAACGACAGAAAAACCTATAATTCACCCCTCCACTTT.